These 10 T cell receptor beta chains originate from one sample sequenced in a study of blood T cell repertoires in COVID-19. Libraries were prepared by immunoSEQ multiplex PCR; TCRdb keeps only in-frame clonotypes and omits some of them. Found here are about 160,000 clones, about 90% of them singletons; the top ten hold about 4.8%. The sample was peripheral blood. These receptors were taken from a man aged 25-40 years with COVID-19, enrolled during active disease.

V and J are TRBV6-6 and TRBJ2-3, with 10 bases lining up with TRBD2. Germline loops: CDR1 MNHNY, CDR2 SVGAGI (reference sequence). The V gene end was trimmed by 5 bases and the J gene end by 0 bases; junction bases not matched to a gene: 5. This CDR3 is built from 16 residues. CDR3 residues: CASSGLAGASTDTQYF. For the CDR3, the DNA is TGTGCCAGCAGTGGTCTAGCGGGGGCTAGCACAGATACGCAGTATTTT.

The rearrangement links TRBV5-1 to TRBJ2-5, with a weak D call TRBD2 (6 bases). Germline assignment: CDR1 SGHRS and CDR2 YFSETQ. The CDR3 runs to 17 residues. Deletions cut 0 bases from V and 2 bases from J, with 17 bases between. In DNA form, the CDR3 reads TGCGCCAGCAGCTTGGCCTGGGGAGGACCCTCTCAAGAGACCCAGTACTTC. Translating gives CASSLAWGGPSQETQYF.

This clone turned up a few times. The chain links TRBV2 to TRBJ1-2; no firm D call. Trimming pared 6 bases from V and 10 bases from J, leaving 9 bases between. The germline gives CDR1 SNHLY, CDR2 FYNNEI. This CDR3 is 10 amino acids long. Written as DNA, the CDR3 is TGTGCCAGCAGACAATTATACTACACCTTC. This translates into CASRQLYYTF.

This clone was found a few times. The rearrangement links TRBV5-5 to TRBJ2-2, with 15 bases aligning to TRBD2. After removal of 4 bases from V and 5 bases from J, the junction contained 3 bases not matched to a gene. Germline CDR1 is SGHKS and CDR2 is YYEKEE (reference sequence). The CDR3 contains 16 residues. The chain's CDR3 is CASSRTSGGATGELFF. CDR3 nucleotides: TGTGCCAGCAGCCGGACTAGCGGGGGGGCGACCGGGGAGCTGTTTTTT.

The chain joins TRBV30 to TRBJ2-3, with 14 positions matching TRBD2. Germline V CDR1 and CDR2: GTSNPN, SVGIG (reference sequence). There are 16 residues in the CDR3. Losses at the gene ends were 5 bases for V and 6 bases for J; bases not matched to a gene: 10. CDR3 in DNA: TGTGCCTGGGGGGGGACTAGCGGGAGCGGTTCCGATACGCAGTATTTT. The encoded protein is CAWGGTSGSGSDTQYF.

The V call is TRBV20-1, the J call TRBJ1-1; D is unclear. V gave up 6 bases and J gave up 10 bases, with 12 bases separating them. This CDR3 contains 10 residues. The V gene's germline CDR1 is DFQATT and CDR2 SNEGSKA (reference sequence). CDR3 sequence: CSASRGSAFF. CDR3 bases: TGCAGTGCCTCACGGGGATCAGCTTTCTTT.

The rearrangement joins TRBV4-3 to TRBJ1-1, with 8 bases lining up with TRBD1. With 1 base clipped from V and 3 bases from J, the junction kept 13 bases outside the gene matches. CDR3 length equals 18 residues. Germline V gene data show CDR1 as LGHNA and CDR2 as YSLEER. CDR3 bases: TGCGCCAGCAGCCAAGCTTCAGGGGGCAGCTTTACGGACACTGAAGCTTTCTTT. Protein product: CASSQASGGSFTDTEAFF.

The CDR3 sequence is CASSIMTGATNQPQHF. CDR3 nucleotide sequence: TGTGCCAGTAGTATAATGACAGGCGCCACCAATCAGCCCCAGCATTTT. V gene TRBV19 combines with J gene TRBJ1-5, with D perhaps matching TRBD1 (6 bases). The CDR3 is 16 amino acids. Germline lookup yields CDR1 LNHDA and CDR2 SQIVND (reference sequence). The ends were cut back, 2 bases at V and 3 bases at J, with 14 bases in the middle.

V gene TRBV28 combines with J gene TRBJ2-7; 8 bases are shared with TRBD1. Germline CDR1 and CDR2: MDHEN and SYDVKM. After removal of 4 bases from V and 0 bases from J, the junction contained 2 bases not matched to a gene. CDR3 length: 14 amino acids. CDR3 residues: CASSWDRNSYEQYF. CDR3 DNA sequence: TGTGCCAGCAGTTGGGACAGGAACTCCTACGAGCAGTACTTC.

The chain employs TRBV7-2 and TRBJ1-1, with 8 bases fitting TRBD1. Germline V lookup: CDR1 SGHTA, CDR2 FQGNSA. Losses at the gene ends were 6 bases for V and 3 bases for J; bases not matched to a gene: 6. The CDR3 runs 14 residues. This CDR3 is CASSSGTGHTEAFF. CDR3 nucleotides: TGTGCCAGCAGTTCCGGGACAGGTCACACTGAAGCTTTCTTT.